The 18 T cell receptor beta chains below were found in one sample sequenced in a study of cytomegalovirus exposure and HLA in healthy donors. This PCR relied on a set of 60 Vbeta primers and 13 Jbeta primers. Sequenced by immunoSEQ multiplex PCR; TCRdb stores in-frame clones only, minus some. The sample carries 160,000 or so clones, more than 70% recorded once. Material: PBMCs. The receptors here all came from a male donor in good health and CMV-seropositive.

This chain uses TRBV4-1 with TRBJ2-5; D perhaps matches TRBD1 (6 bases). Germline V gene sequence: CDR1 MGHRA, CDR2 YSYEKL. The CDR3 sequence is 14 residues long. The germline V and J ends were trimmed by 4 bases and 6 bases, with 15 bases remaining between them. This CDR3 reads CASSRDPQGQTQYF. The CDR3 nucleotides read TGCGCCAGCAGCCGCGATCCACAGGGTCAGACCCAGTACTTC.

The rearrangement uses TRBV28 and TRBJ1-5; 7 nucleotides match TRBD1. Germline assignment: CDR1 MDHEN and CDR2 SYDVKM. This CDR3 comprises 15 residues. Trimming cost V 5 bases and J 5 bases; bases outside gene matches: 9. CDR3 in DNA: TGTGCCAGCAGTAAACAAGGGGGCGCATATCAGCCCCAGCATTTT. Amino acid sequence: CASSKQGGAYQPQHF.

V is TRBV5-4 and J is TRBJ2-7; tentatively, D is TRBD2 (6 bases). The CDR3 runs to 12 residues. Germline CDR1 SGHNT, CDR2 YYREEE (reference sequence). V was shortened by 7 bases and J by 6 bases, with 14 bases between the two germline ends. The CDR3, as DNA: TGTGCCAGCGGACGGGAGAATTCCGAGCAGTACTTC. Protein sequence: CASGRENSEQYF.

V usage is TRBV7-2 and J usage is TRBJ2-1; 10 bases match TRBD2. CDR3 size: 15 residues. Trimming removed 0 bases from V and 7 bases from J; junction bases left unmatched: 3. Germline CDR1 reads SGHTA; CDR2 reads FQGNSA. This chain's CDR3 is CASSLASGRKNEQFF. CDR3 bases: TGTGCCAGCAGCTTAGCTAGCGGGAGGAAGAATGAGCAGTTCTTC. Together with reference TRBV7-2 and TRBJ2-1, the CDR3 gives the full variable domain: GAGVSQSPSNKVTEKGKDVELRCDPISGHTALYWYRQSLGQGLEFLIYFQGNSAPDKSGLPSDRFSAERTGGSVSTLTIQRTQQEDSAVYLCASSLASGRKNEQFFGPGTRLTVL.

The rearrangement joins TRBV9 to TRBJ2-7, with a possible D match to TRBD2 (6 bases). This CDR3 contains 17 residues. V dropped 3 bases and J dropped 1 base, with 20 bases sitting between them. Germline CDR1 and CDR2: SGDLS and YYNGEE. CDR3 DNA sequence: TGTGCCAGCAGCGGCGCTCCCCGGCGGGGTGAATCCTACGAGCAGTACTTC. Translation: CASSGAPRRGESYEQYF. Full variable domain (rest looked up from reference TRBV9 and TRBJ2-7): DSGVTQTPKHLITATGQRVTLRCSPRSGDLSVYWYQQSLDQGLQFLIQYYNGEERAKGNILERFSAQQFPDLHSELNLSSLELGDSALYFCASSGAPRRGESYEQYFGPGTRLTVT.

This clone was detected only a few times. This chain links TRBV5-8 with TRBJ2-1; maybe TRBD2 (7 bases). CDR1 is SGHTS, CDR2 YDEGEE, per germline. CDR3 size: 15 residues. V lost 5 bases to trimming and J lost 8 bases, with 20 bases between them. CDR3 DNA sequence: TGTGCCAGCAGTCCGGGGGGCCTGGCGAGGTATGAGCAGTTCTTC. Amino acid sequence: CASSPGGLARYEQFF.

The chain has TRBV7-6 and TRBJ1-1, with D possibly matching TRBD1 (5 bases). V lost 0 bases and J 8 bases, leaving 10 bases between the germline ends. Per germline, CDR1 SGHVS and CDR2 FNYEAQ. CDR3 length: 13 amino acids. The CDR3 DNA sequence: TGTGCCAGCAGCTTAGCGCCCGCAGGGGAAGCTTTCTTT. Translated, it gives CASSLAPAGEAFF. The full variable domain, completed using reference TRBV7-6 and TRBJ1-1, is GAGVSQSPRYKVTKRGQDVALRCDPISGHVSLYWYRQALGQGPEFLTYFNYEAQQDKSGLPNDRFSAERPEGSISTLTIQRTEQRDSAMYRCASSLAPAGEAFFGQGTRLTVV.

The rearrangement links TRBV19 to TRBJ1-5; the D is unclear. Germline assignment: CDR1 LNHDA and CDR2 SQIVND (reference sequence). The CDR3 spans 14 residues. V was shortened by 2 bases and J by 0 bases, with 5 bases between the two germline ends. The CDR3 region has the DNA TGTGCCAGTAGTATAACCGGTAGCAATCAGCCCCAGCATTTT. It translates to CASSITGSNQPQHF.

This clone was observed a few times. The DNA of the CDR3 is TGTGCCAGCAGCGCCGGGACTAGCGAGGCCTACGAGCAGTACTTC. This translates into CASSAGTSEAYEQYF. V and J are TRBV9 and TRBJ2-7; 10 bases are a match to TRBD2. Germline assignment: CDR1 SGDLS and CDR2 YYNGEE. The CDR3 runs 15 residues. The V segment lost 3 bases and the J segment 2 bases; nucleotides outside the gene matches: 5.

This clone was counted a single time. This chain connects TRBV12-5 to TRBJ2-1; 7 bases line up with TRBD2. The CDR3 spans 16 residues. Germline V lookup: CDR1 LGHNT, CDR2 FRNRAP. The ends lost 6 bases at V and 6 bases at J; junction bases unmatched: 14. The CDR3 nucleotides are TGTGCTAGTGGACCTCAACTAGCGATCACGGGCAATGAGCAGTTCTTC. Translation: CASGPQLAITGNEQFF.

The chain recombines TRBV10-3 with TRBJ2-3; 11 bases align to TRBD1. The CDR3 is 16 residues long. The V gene's germline CDR1 is ENHRY and CDR2 SYGVKD. J was trimmed by 5 bases and V by 7 bases; bases with no gene match: 11. This CDR3 reads CAITKPSGTGGDTQYF. DNA of the CDR3: TGTGCCATCACCAAGCCCTCCGGGACAGGGGGAGATACGCAGTATTTT.

J is TRBJ1-1 and V is TRBV11-2; possibly TRBD1 for D (5 bases). The V end was cut by 5 bases, the J end by 0 bases, with 13 bases between. The CDR3 sequence is 15 residues long. Germline V gives CDR1 SGHAT, CDR2 FQNNGV. CDR3 loop: CASSPRSGLNTEAFF. The DNA of the CDR3 is TGTGCCAGCAGCCCCAGGTCAGGGCTGAACACTGAAGCTTTCTTT.

The chain couples TRBV5-1 to TRBJ2-2; 10 bases align to TRBD2. After removal of 3 bases from V and 4 bases from J, the junction contained 0 bases not matched to a gene. Germline V lookup: CDR1 SGHRS, CDR2 YFSETQ. This CDR3 contains 14 residues. The CDR3 here is CASSSSGSTGELFF. The CDR3 bases are TGCGCCAGCAGCTCTAGCGGGAGCACCGGGGAGCTGTTTTTT.

V gene TRBV6-5 combines with J gene TRBJ1-1, with 10 bases matching TRBD1. Germline assignment: CDR1 MNHEY and CDR2 SVGAGI. J was trimmed by 3 bases and V by 9 bases; bases with no gene match: 4. This CDR3 region has 13 residues. Here the CDR3 reads CASRDRGYTEAFF. CDR3 coding DNA: TGTGCCAGTAGGGACAGGGGCTACACTGAAGCTTTCTTT.

The gene calls are TRBV28 and TRBJ1-6; 9 nucleotides agree with TRBD1. Germline V gene data show CDR1 as MDHEN and CDR2 as SYDVKM. The CDR3 loop spans 15 amino acids. Germline trimming cut 3 bases from V and 7 bases from J; bases unmatched to any gene: 4. CDR3 protein: CASSFPDRGNSPLHF. CDR3 in DNA: TGTGCCAGCAGTTTCCCGGACAGGGGAAATTCACCCCTCCACTTT.

This chain links TRBV30 with TRBJ2-3; 9 bases are shared with TRBD2. Germline values: CDR1 GTSNPN, CDR2 SVGIG (reference sequence). The CDR3 is 19 residues long. V lost 5 bases and J lost 0; bases outside the gene matches: 18. In DNA form, the CDR3 reads TGTGCCTGGGCCCCCCCTAGCGGGAACGCTCTAACAAGCACAGATACGCAGTATTTT. It specifies CAWAPPSGNALTSTDTQYF.

This CDR3 is CASSDRDRDEQYF. In DNA form, the CDR3 reads TGTGCCAGTAGTGACCGGGACAGGGACGAGCAGTACTTC. The chain recombines TRBV19 with TRBJ2-7, with 9 nucleotides matching TRBD1. CDR1 and CDR2 from the germline V gene are LNHDA and SQIVND (reference sequence). The CDR3 is 13 residues long. J was trimmed by 5 bases and V by 5 bases; bases with no gene match: 4.

This chain joins TRBV10-3 and TRBJ1-1, with 8 bases aligning to TRBD1. This CDR3 region has 17 residues. The V and J ends lost 3 bases and 4 bases, in that order; junction bases with no gene match: 13. The germline V gene has CDR1 ENHRY and CDR2 SYGVKD. The CDR3 sequence: CAISDPRDRSWATEAFF. The CDR3 region has the DNA TGTGCCATCAGTGACCCCCGGGACAGGAGCTGGGCCACTGAAGCTTTCTTT.